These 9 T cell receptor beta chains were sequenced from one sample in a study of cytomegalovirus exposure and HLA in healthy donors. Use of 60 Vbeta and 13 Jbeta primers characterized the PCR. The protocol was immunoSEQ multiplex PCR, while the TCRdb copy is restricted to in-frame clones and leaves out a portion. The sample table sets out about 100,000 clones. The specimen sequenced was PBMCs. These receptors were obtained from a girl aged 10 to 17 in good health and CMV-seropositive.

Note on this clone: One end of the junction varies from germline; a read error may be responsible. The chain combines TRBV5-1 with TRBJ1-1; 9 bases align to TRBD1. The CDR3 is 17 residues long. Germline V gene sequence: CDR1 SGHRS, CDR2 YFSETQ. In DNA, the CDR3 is TGCGCCAGCAGCGTTGAAGCCCGGACAGGGGCGGGCACTGAAGATTTCTTT. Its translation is CASSVEARTGAGTEDFF.

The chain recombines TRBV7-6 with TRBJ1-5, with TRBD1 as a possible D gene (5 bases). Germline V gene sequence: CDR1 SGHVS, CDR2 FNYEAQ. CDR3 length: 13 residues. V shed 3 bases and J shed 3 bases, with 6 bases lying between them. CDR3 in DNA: TGTGCCAGCAGCTTGACAGCCAATCAGCCCCAGCATTTT. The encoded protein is CASSLTANQPQHF.

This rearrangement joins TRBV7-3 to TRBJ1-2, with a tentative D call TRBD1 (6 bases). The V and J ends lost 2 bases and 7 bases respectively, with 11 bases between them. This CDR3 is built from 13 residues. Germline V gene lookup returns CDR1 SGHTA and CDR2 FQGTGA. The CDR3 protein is CASSLRGASGYTF. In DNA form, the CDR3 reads TGTGCCAGCAGCTTACGGGGGGCCAGTGGCTACACCTTC.

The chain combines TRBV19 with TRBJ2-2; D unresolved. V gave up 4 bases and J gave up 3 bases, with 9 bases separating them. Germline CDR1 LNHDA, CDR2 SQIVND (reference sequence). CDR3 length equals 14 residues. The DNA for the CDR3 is TGTGCCAGTAGTACCCGCCGGGACACCGGGGAGCTGTTTTTT. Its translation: CASSTRRDTGELFF.

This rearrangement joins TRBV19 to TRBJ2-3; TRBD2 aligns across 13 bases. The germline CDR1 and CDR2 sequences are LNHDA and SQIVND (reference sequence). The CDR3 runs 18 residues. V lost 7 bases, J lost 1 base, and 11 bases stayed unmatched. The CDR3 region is CASTQLAGGRIGTDTQYF. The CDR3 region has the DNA TGTGCCAGTACCCAACTAGCGGGGGGGCGGATTGGCACAGATACGCAGTATTTT.

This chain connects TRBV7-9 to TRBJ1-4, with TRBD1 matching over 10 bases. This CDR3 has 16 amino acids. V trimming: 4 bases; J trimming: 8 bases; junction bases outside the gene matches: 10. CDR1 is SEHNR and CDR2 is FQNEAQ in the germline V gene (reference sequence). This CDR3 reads CASSSRSGQGFEKLFF. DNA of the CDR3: TGTGCCAGCAGCTCCAGGTCGGGACAGGGGTTCGAAAAACTGTTTTTT.

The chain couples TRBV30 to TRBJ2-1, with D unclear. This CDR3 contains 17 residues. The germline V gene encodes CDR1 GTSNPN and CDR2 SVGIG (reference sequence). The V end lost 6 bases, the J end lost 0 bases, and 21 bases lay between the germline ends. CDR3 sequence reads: CACHDPTRFGSYNEQFF. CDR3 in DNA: TGTGCCTGCCACGATCCAACCAGGTTCGGCTCCTACAATGAGCAGTTCTTC.

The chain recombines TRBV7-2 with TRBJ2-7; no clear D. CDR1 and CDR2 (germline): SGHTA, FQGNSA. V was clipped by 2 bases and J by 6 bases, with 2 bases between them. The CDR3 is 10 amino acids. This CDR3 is CASSLSEQYV. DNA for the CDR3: TGTGCCAGCAGCTTAAGCGAGCAGTACGTC.

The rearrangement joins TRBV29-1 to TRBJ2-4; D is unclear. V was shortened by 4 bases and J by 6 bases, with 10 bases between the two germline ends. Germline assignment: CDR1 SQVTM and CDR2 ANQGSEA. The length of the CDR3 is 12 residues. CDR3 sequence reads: CSVVEAANIQYF. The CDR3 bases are TGCAGCGTTGTAGAGGCGGCAAACATTCAGTACTTC.